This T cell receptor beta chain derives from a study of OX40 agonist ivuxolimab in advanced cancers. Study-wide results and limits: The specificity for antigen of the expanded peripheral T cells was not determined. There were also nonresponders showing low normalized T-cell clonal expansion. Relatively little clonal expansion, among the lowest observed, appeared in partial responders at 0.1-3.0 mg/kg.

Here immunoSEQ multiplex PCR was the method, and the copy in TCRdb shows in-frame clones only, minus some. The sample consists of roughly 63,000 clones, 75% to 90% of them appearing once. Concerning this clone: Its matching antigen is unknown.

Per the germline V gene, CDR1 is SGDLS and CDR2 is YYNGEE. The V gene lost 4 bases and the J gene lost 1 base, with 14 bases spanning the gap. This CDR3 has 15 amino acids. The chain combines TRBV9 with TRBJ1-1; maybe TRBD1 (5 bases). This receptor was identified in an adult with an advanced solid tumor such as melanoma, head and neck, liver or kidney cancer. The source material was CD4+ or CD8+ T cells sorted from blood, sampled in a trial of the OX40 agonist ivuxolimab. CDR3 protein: CASSRGADPNTEAFF. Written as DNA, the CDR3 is TGTGCCAGCAGCAGAGGGGCCGATCCGAACACTGAAGCTTTCTTT.